The next 32 T cell receptor beta chains were all read from a single sample in a study of T cell responses to AZD1222 COVID-19 vaccine. Clones were read by immunoSEQ multiplex PCR, and TCRdb kept only the in-frame ones, dropping some. The sample includes 120,000 to 150,000 clones, 85% to 95% of them seen just once. This specimen was peripheral blood, taken on day 0 of MenACWY control vaccination. Receptors were obtained from an adult in good health.

This rearrangement joins TRBV18 to TRBJ1-1, with D possibly TRBD1 on 5 matching bases. V was clipped by 4 bases and J by 0 bases, with 18 bases between them. CDR3 size: 17 residues. Per the germline V gene, CDR1 is KGHSH and CDR2 is LQKENI. The CDR3 loop is CASSLTPPATVNTEAFF. The CDR3 nucleotides read TGTGCCAGCTCACTTACTCCCCCTGCGACAGTGAACACTGAAGCTTTCTTT.

The gene calls are TRBV6-6 and TRBJ1-2, with TRBD1 identical over 10 bases. Germline loops: CDR1 MNHNY, CDR2 SVGAGI (reference sequence). The CDR3 is 16 amino acids. V gave up 6 bases and J gave up 3 bases; unmatched junction bases: 10. This CDR3 is CASSWTGTGDDYGYTF. CDR3 nucleotide sequence: TGTGCCAGCAGCTGGACCGGGACAGGGGATGACTATGGCTACACCTTC.

The chain recombines TRBV25-1 with TRBJ1-2, with a possible D match to TRBD1 (5 bases). This CDR3 has 16 residues. V gave up 1 base and J gave up 1 base, with 13 bases separating them. Germline lookup yields CDR1 MGHDK and CDR2 SYGVNS. The CDR3 region is CASSELGTPLNYGYTF. Here the CDR3 DNA reads TGTGCCAGCAGTGAATTAGGGACTCCACTTAACTATGGCTACACCTTC.

CDR3: CASSDGGPGANVLTF. The CDR3 DNA reads TGTGCCAGCAGTGACGGGGGGCCAGGGGCCAACGTCCTGACTTTC. This chain joins TRBV2 and TRBJ2-6; possibly TRBD2 for D (7 bases). Trimming took 3 bases from V and 4 from J, leaving 10 bases between them. The CDR3 extends over 15 amino acids. Germline CDR1 reads SNHLY; CDR2 reads FYNNEI.

The J gene is TRBJ1-1, the V gene TRBV9; D is unresolved. V lost 0 bases, J lost 7 bases, and 16 bases lay in between. Per germline, CDR1 SGDLS and CDR2 YYNGEE. This CDR3 has 15 amino acids. The CDR3 protein is CASSVAPKTGVEAFF. The CDR3 DNA reads TGTGCCAGCAGCGTAGCTCCCAAAACGGGTGTTGAAGCTTTCTTT.

This clone showed up just once. The chain links TRBV6-4 to TRBJ2-2; D gene ambiguous. The germline CDR1 and CDR2 sequences are MRHNA and SNTAGT. The CDR3 is 15 amino acids. The V end was cut by 3 bases, the J end by 4 bases, with 12 bases between. The CDR3: CASSESPEPTGELFF. The CDR3 nucleotides are TGTGCCAGCAGTGAGTCCCCAGAGCCCACCGGGGAGCTGTTTTTT.

The J gene is TRBJ1-4, the V gene TRBV10-3, with D hard to call. V was trimmed by 5 bases and J by 5 bases, leaving 9 bases between them. The CDR3 totals 13 residues. The germline V gene encodes CDR1 ENHRY and CDR2 SYGVKD. CDR3 sequence: CAISPLENEKLFF. The CDR3 DNA is TGTGCCATCAGTCCTCTCGAAAATGAAAAACTGTTTTTT.

V is TRBV15 and J is TRBJ1-5; no reliable D call. CDR1 and CDR2 from the germline V gene are LNHNV and YYDKDF (reference sequence). This CDR3 has 14 amino acids. V lost 1 base and J 9 bases, leaving 13 bases between the germline ends. The chain's CDR3 is CATSRGEVDRPQHF. In DNA, the CDR3 is TGTGCCACCAGCAGAGGGGAGGTAGATCGGCCCCAGCATTTT.

The chain joins TRBV2 to TRBJ1-1; a weak D match, TRBD1 (6 bases). This CDR3 spans 12 amino acids. The V gene lost 10 bases and the J gene lost 1 base, with 10 bases spanning the gap. The germline CDR1 and CDR2 sequences are SNHLY and FYNNEI. CDR3 sequence reads: CANRVENTEAFF. CDR3 DNA: TGTGCCAACAGGGTTGAGAACACTGAAGCTTTCTTT. The variable domain in full, completed from reference TRBV2 and TRBJ1-1, reads EPEVTQTPSHQVTQMGQEVILRCVPISNHLYFYWYRQILGQKVEFLVSFYNNEISEKSEIFDDQFSVERPDGSNFTLKIRSTKLEDSAMYFCANRVENTEAFFGQGTRLTVV.

J is TRBJ1-3 and V is TRBV30, with D possibly being TRBD1 (5 bases). The CDR3 spans 15 residues. Looked up from germline, CDR1 is GTSNPN and CDR2 is SVGIG (reference sequence). V gave up 3 bases and J gave up 0 bases, with 12 bases separating them. The CDR3 DNA follows: TGTGCCTGGAGCCTGGAGGGACTCTCTGGAAACACCATATATTTT. As protein: CAWSLEGLSGNTIYF.

This chain uses TRBV12-3 or TRBV12-4 with TRBJ1-1; maybe TRBD1 (5 bases). The CDR3 extends over 13 amino acids. V was pared by 4 bases and J by 1 base, with 7 bases between. CDR3 sequence: CASSSGTNTEAFF. CDR3 bases: TGTGCCAGCAGTTCCGGGACGAACACTGAAGCTTTCTTT.

The chain couples TRBV15 to TRBJ1-1; tentative D call: TRBD1 (6 bases). The CDR3 is 15 residues long. Trimming took off 4 bases at V and 0 bases at J, with 12 bases between the two ends. Germline V gives CDR1 LNHNV, CDR2 YYDKDF (reference sequence). The CDR3 here is CATSIGQTLNTEAFF. The CDR3 DNA reads TGTGCCACCAGCATTGGACAGACCTTGAACACTGAAGCTTTCTTT.

In DNA form, the CDR3 reads TGTGCCAGCAGTTTATCGCACCAGGGTTCCGGTGGCTACACCTTC. It encodes CASSLSHQGSGGYTF. The chain recombines TRBV28 with TRBJ1-2; maybe TRBD1 (5 bases). The CDR3 has 15 amino acids. Germline assignment: CDR1 MDHEN and CDR2 SYDVKM. Trimming left V 1 base short and J 7 bases short, with 16 bases between.

V and J are TRBV7-9 and TRBJ2-1; 9 nucleotides agree with TRBD2. The CDR3 covers 18 residues. J was trimmed by 1 base and V by 4 bases; bases with no gene match: 11. Germline CDR1 and CDR2: SEHNR and FQNEAQ (reference sequence). CDR3 in DNA: TGTGCCAGCAGCTCGACCGTGTTTGCGGGGGGGTCCTACAATGAGCAGTTCTTC. Amino acid sequence: CASSSTVFAGGSYNEQFF. Full variable domain (rest looked up from reference TRBV7-9 and TRBJ2-1): DTGVSQNPRHKITKRGQNVTFRCDPISEHNRLYWYRQTLGQGPEFLTYFQNEAQLEKSRLLSDRFSAERPKGSFSTLEIQRTEQGDSAMYLCASSSTVFAGGSYNEQFFGPGTRLTVL.

The V gene is TRBV5-1, the J gene TRBJ1-3; D unresolved. The ends were cut back, 4 bases at V and 0 bases at J, with 14 bases in the middle. The germline V gene has CDR1 SGHRS and CDR2 YFSETQ. CDR3 size: 16 residues. CDR3 sequence reads: CASSPGSSISGNTIYF. As DNA, the CDR3 is TGCGCCAGCAGCCCGGGTTCCTCCATCTCTGGAAACACCATATATTTT. Looking up the rest from reference TRBV5-1 and TRBJ1-3 gives the full variable domain: KAGVTQTPRYLIKTRGQQVTLSCSPISGHRSVSWYQQTPGQGLQFLFEYFSETQRNKGNFPGRFSGRQFSNSRSEMNVSTLELGDSALYLCASSPGSSISGNTIYFGEGSWLTVV.

This clone was recorded once. The chain has TRBV7-6 and TRBJ1-1, with 11 positions matching TRBD1. J was trimmed by 5 bases and V by 2 bases; bases with no gene match: 4. This CDR3 is 15 amino acids long. CDR1 and CDR2 from the germline V gene are SGHVS and FNYEAQ. In DNA, the CDR3 is TGTGCCAGCAGCTTACCAGGGACAGGGGGGACTGAAGCTTTCTTT. Translation gives CASSLPGTGGTEAFF.

The J gene is TRBJ1-4, the V gene TRBV28; a weak D match, TRBD1 (5 bases). Germline values: CDR1 MDHEN, CDR2 SYDVKM. The CDR3 contains 17 residues. V lost 5 bases and J 4 bases, leaving 20 bases between the germline ends. The CDR3 nucleotides are TGTGCCAGCAGTGGGGCGGGACCGATGATCCTTAATGAAAAACTGTTTTTT. It yields the protein CASSGAGPMILNEKLFF.

This sequence joins TRBV3-1 (or the pseudogene TRBV3-2) and TRBJ2-7; 13 bases align to TRBD2. Looked up from germline, CDR1 is LGHDT and CDR2 is YNNKEL (reference sequence). The CDR3 is 16 residues long. The V gene end was trimmed by 3 bases and the J gene end by 0 bases; junction bases not matched to a gene: 2. Written as DNA, the CDR3 is TGTGCCAGCAGCCATAGGACTAGCGGGAGCTCCTACGAGCAGTACTTC. It specifies CASSHRTSGSSYEQYF.

This clone was picked up one time. This chain links TRBV19 with TRBJ1-2; D gene ambiguous. The germline CDR1 and CDR2 sequences are LNHDA and SQIVND (reference sequence). V was clipped by 6 bases and J by 4 bases, with 9 bases between them. The CDR3 runs to 12 residues. Here the CDR3 DNA reads TGTGCCAGTAGGGACCTATCCTATGGCTACACCTTC. Translating it yields CASRDLSYGYTF.

The CDR3 region is CASSQDRTENEKLFF. CDR3 DNA: TGCGCCAGCAGCCAAGACCGGACGGAAAATGAAAAACTGTTTTTT. V gene TRBV4-3 combines with J gene TRBJ1-4; no reliable D call. The V gene's germline CDR1 is LGHNA and CDR2 YSLEER. This CDR3 region has 15 residues. V was shortened by 0 bases and J by 5 bases, with 10 bases between the two germline ends.

The chain couples TRBV7-2 to TRBJ1-6; D is uncertain. With 2 bases removed from V and 9 bases from J, the gap between germline ends came to 17 bases. This CDR3 comprises 16 residues. In germline, CDR1 is SGHTA, CDR2 FQGNSA. Here the CDR3 reads CASSLFGRTIGSPLHF. CDR3 nucleotide sequence: TGTGCCAGCAGCTTATTCGGGAGAACAATCGGTTCACCCCTCCACTTT.

The V call is TRBV12-5, the J call TRBJ1-6; D gene ambiguous. The CDR3 runs to 13 residues. V shed 3 bases and J shed 7 bases, with 7 bases lying between them. Germline values: CDR1 LGHNT, CDR2 FRNRAP. The CDR3 reads CASGLFPNSPLHF. The CDR3 DNA reads TGTGCTAGTGGTTTATTTCCAAATTCACCCCTCCACTTT.

The chain is built from TRBV7-8 and TRBJ2-7; D is unresolved. V was pared by 3 bases and J by 2 bases, with 11 bases between. Germline V CDR1 and CDR2: SGHVS, FQNEAQ. The CDR3 totals 14 residues. CDR3 in amino acids: CASSLRTNPYEQYF. DNA for the CDR3: TGTGCCAGCAGCTTGAGAACTAATCCCTACGAGCAGTACTTC. Filled out from reference TRBV7-8 and TRBJ2-7, the complete variable domain reads GAGVSQSPRYKVAKRGQDVALRCDPISGHVSLFWYQQALGQGPEFLTYFQNEAQLDKSGLPSDRFFAERPEGSVSTLKIQRTQQEDSAVYLCASSLRTNPYEQYFGPGTRLTVT.

The genes are TRBV5-4 and TRBJ1-1; TRBD1 might be the D (6 bases). V lost 5 bases and J lost 0, with 11 bases in between. The germline CDR1 and CDR2 sequences are SGHNT and YYREEE (reference sequence). The CDR3 is 14 residues long. In DNA, the CDR3 is TGTGCCAGCAGGTCACAGGGAATGAACACTGAAGCTTTCTTT. Encoded protein: CASRSQGMNTEAFF.

V gene TRBV10-2 combines with J gene TRBJ2-7; D perhaps matches TRBD2 (6 bases). There are 14 residues in the CDR3. Between the trimmed V and J ends, which lost 4 bases and 3 bases, there was a span of 13 bases. Germline loops: CDR1 WSHSY, CDR2 SAAADI. The CDR3 DNA is TGCGCCAGCAGTGGAACTAGCCGGGTCTACGAGCAGTACTTC. Translation: CASSGTSRVYEQYF.

The chain couples TRBV5-6 to TRBJ2-1; 9 bases agree with TRBD1. The CDR3 is 13 residues long. From germline, CDR1 is SGHDT and CDR2 YYEEEE. The V segment lost 3 bases and the J segment 6 bases; nucleotides outside the gene matches: 1. CDR3 region: CASSSGQGNEQFF. The DNA for the CDR3 is TGTGCCAGCAGCTCGGGACAGGGCAATGAGCAGTTCTTC.

The CDR3 DNA reads TGCGCCAGCAGCGGCGTACACGGAGAAGCTTTCTTT. It encodes CASSGVHGEAFF. V and J are TRBV5-1 and TRBJ1-1; D gene ambiguous. Germline loops: CDR1 SGHRS, CDR2 YFSETQ. The CDR3 extends over 12 amino acids. Between the trimmed V and J ends, which lost 4 bases and 8 bases, there was a span of 12 bases.

The chain is built from TRBV9 and TRBJ2-7; D gene unclear. The CDR3 is made up of 15 amino acids. Germline-derived CDR1 and CDR2 are SGDLS and YYNGEE. V lost 0 bases, J lost 1 base, and 11 bases lay in between. CDR3 nucleotide sequence: TGTGCCAGCAGCGTAGACGCAGGCGCGTCCTACGAGCAGTACTTC. The encoded protein is CASSVDAGASYEQYF. Combining the CDR3 with reference TRBV9 and TRBJ2-7 gives the whole variable domain DSGVTQTPKHLITATGQRVTLRCSPRSGDLSVYWYQQSLDQGLQFLIQYYNGEERAKGNILERFSAQQFPDLHSELNLSSLELGDSALYFCASSVDAGASYEQYFGPGTRLTVT.

The gene calls are TRBV6-5 and TRBJ2-1; TRBD2 aligns across 14 bases. This CDR3 is 12 amino acids long. Germline V CDR1 and CDR2: MNHEY, SVGAGI. V shed 8 bases, J shed 9 bases, and the junction held 0 bases outside the gene matches. The chain's CDR3 is CASGLAGGEQFF. The DNA for the CDR3 is TGTGCCAGCGGACTAGCGGGGGGTGAGCAGTTCTTC.

This clone has a single count. This chain links TRBV5-6 with TRBJ1-2; no clear D gene. Germline V lookup: CDR1 SGHDT, CDR2 YYEEEE. The CDR3 consists of 16 residues. V was trimmed by 0 bases and J by 2 bases, leaving 14 bases between them. The CDR3 DNA is TGTGCCAGCAGCTTGGAGGTAGAGACACCGAACTATGGCTACACCTTC. Protein: CASSLEVETPNYGYTF.

The rearrangement joins TRBV27 to TRBJ2-7; D not resolved. Germline lookup yields CDR1 MNHEY and CDR2 SMNVEV (reference sequence). The V end was cut by 4 bases, the J end by 5 bases, with 12 bases between. The CDR3 totals 13 residues. The CDR3 spells CASSYLNSNEQYF. The CDR3 DNA reads as TGTGCCAGCAGTTATCTAAATAGCAACGAGCAGTACTTC.

This clone was seen only once. For the CDR3, the DNA is TGTGCCAGCAGCGTAGGTACGGGAGTGCTCACAGATACGCAGTATTTT. It yields the protein CASSVGTGVLTDTQYF. The chain links TRBV9 to TRBJ2-3; D perhaps matches TRBD2 (6 bases). The V end lost 0 bases, the J end lost 2 bases, and 13 bases lay between the germline ends. The CDR3 contains 16 residues. Germline V gene data show CDR1 as SGDLS and CDR2 as YYNGEE.